This is a list of T cell receptor beta chains from one sample in a study of graft-versus-host responses after intestinal transplantation. No cognate antigen is known for these TCRs. The protocol was immunoSEQ multiplex PCR, while the TCRdb copy is restricted to in-frame clones and leaves out a portion. The sample carries about 94,000 clones, over 75% recorded once. The sequenced sample was unstimulated CD8+ T cells sorted from spleen or lymph node cells, obtained before intestinal transplant. The receptor source for this set is a human donor who received an intestinal transplant. CDR3s include the opening cysteine and the closing phenylalanine or tryptophan. Fields, in order: V gene, J gene, D gene, CDR3 protein, CDR3 DNA. A D gene is named only where the DNA matches it firmly.

TRBV5-4	TRBJ1-6	NA	CASSLAPESSNSPLHF	TGTGCCAGCAGCCTTGCCCCGGAGTCCTCTAATTCACCCCTCCACTTT
TRBV4-1	TRBJ2-2	TRBD2	CASSPRLAGGTGELFF	TGCGCCAGCAGCCCAAGACTAGCGGGAGGTACCGGGGAGCTGTTTTTT
TRBV7-9	TRBJ2-3	NA	CASSLYGRTDTQYF	TGTGCCAGCAGCTTATACGGGAGAACAGATACGCAGTATTTT
TRBV27	TRBJ1-1	TRBD1	CASSYRGSTEAFF	TGTGCCAGCAGCTACAGGGGAAGCACTGAAGCTTTCTTT
TRBV4-3	TRBJ2-1	NA	CASSHSYNEQFF	TGCGCCAGCAGCCATAGCTACAATGAGCAGTTCTTC
TRBV10-3	TRBJ2-7	NA	CAISESGSPHEQYF	TGTGCCATCAGTGAGTCCGGGAGTCCCCACGAGCAGTACTTC
TRBV12-5	TRBJ1-1	NA	CASGLVLSGQSNTEAFF	TGTGCTAGTGGTTTGGTACTTTCTGGGCAGTCGAACACTGAAGCTTTCTTT
TRBV28	TRBJ1-4	TRBD1	CASSSPQGAVEKLFF	TGTGCCAGCAGTTCCCCCCAGGGGGCTGTCGAAAAACTGTTTTTT
TRBV5-4	TRBJ2-7	TRBD2	CASSLTGGPYEQYF	TGTGCCAGCAGCTTAACGGGAGGGCCCTACGAGCAGTACTTC
TRBV18	TRBJ2-7	TRBD1	CASSPGQGSYEQYF	TGTGCCAGCTCACCTGGACAGGGCTCCTACGAGCAGTACTTC
TRBV7-9	TRBJ2-5	NA	CASRSTRNDETQYF	TGTGCCAGCAGATCGACTAGAAATGACGAGACCCAGTACTTC